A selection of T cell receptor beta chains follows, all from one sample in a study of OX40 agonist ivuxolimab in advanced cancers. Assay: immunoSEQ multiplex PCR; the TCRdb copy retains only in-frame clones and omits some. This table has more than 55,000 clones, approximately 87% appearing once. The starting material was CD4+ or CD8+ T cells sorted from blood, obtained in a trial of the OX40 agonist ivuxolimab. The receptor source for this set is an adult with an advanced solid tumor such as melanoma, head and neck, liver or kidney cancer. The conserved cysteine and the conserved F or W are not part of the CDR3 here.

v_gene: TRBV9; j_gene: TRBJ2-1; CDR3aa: ASSVQVEFNEQF
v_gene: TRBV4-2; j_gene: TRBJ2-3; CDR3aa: ASSRSPGTGVSDTQY
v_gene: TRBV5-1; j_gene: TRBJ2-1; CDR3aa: ASSGTSGRNEQF
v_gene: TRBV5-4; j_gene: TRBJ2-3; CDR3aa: ASSLLAGATTSTDTQY
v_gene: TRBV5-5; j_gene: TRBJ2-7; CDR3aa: ASSSTGAKSYEQY
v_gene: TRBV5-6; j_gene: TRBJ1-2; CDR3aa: ASSRTGGKGLHYGYT
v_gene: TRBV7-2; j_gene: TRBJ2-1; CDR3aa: ASSLTRLAGGYEQF
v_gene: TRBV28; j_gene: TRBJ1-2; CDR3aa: ASSLLTNYGYT
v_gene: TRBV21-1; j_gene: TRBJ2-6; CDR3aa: ASSKGGFYWANVLT
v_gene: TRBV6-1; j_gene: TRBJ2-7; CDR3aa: ASSEGTKLTYEQY
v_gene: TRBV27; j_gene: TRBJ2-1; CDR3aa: ASSPRLVLWGEQF
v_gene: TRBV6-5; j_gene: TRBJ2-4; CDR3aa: ASRPELAKNIQY
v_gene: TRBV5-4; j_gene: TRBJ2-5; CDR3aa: ASSAGTGGFETQY
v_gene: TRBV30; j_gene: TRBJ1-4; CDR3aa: AWSDRMDRVGLEKLF
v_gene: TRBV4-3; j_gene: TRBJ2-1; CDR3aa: ASSQDLGMSGFNEQF
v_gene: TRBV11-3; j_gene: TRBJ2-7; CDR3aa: ASSLGPGRSPY
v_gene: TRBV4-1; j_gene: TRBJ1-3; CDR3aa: ASSQIDMGFSGNTIY
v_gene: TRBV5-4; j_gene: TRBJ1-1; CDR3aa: ASSPPDRPRSEAF
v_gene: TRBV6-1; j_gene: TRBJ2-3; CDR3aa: ASSAGGGRWTDTQY
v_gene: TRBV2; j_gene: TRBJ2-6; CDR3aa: ASRRLFSGANVLT
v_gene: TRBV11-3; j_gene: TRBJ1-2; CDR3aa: ASSYGGSYGYT
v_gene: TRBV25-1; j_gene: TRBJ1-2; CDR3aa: ASSAAGWADYGYT
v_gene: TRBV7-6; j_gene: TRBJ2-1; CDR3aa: ASSLDIAGKQF
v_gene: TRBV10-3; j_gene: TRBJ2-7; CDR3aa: AIRTENSYEQY
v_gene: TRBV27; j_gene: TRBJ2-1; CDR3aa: ASSSGPVDEQF
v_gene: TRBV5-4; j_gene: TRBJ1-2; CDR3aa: ASSPTGGYYGYT
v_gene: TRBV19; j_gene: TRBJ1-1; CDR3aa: ASSMTGDTEAF
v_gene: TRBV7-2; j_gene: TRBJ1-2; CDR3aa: ASSLVPSSSANYGYT
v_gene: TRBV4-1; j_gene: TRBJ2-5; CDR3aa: ASSFRDRGPETQY
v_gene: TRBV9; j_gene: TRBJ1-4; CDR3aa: ASSGPQDPNEKLF
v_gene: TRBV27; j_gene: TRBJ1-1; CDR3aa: ASRDRAVGMNTEAF
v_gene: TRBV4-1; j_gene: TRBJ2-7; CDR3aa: ASSQESGRILGEQY
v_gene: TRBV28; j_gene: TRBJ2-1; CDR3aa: ASGRTAPPEQF
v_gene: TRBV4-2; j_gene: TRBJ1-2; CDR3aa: ASSQDLPLGGTMMGYGYT
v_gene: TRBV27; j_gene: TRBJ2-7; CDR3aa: ASSLWKNGVHEQY
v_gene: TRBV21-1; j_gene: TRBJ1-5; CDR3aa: ASSKWAEQYSNQPQH
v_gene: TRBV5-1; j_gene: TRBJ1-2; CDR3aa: ASGDGGPTYGYT